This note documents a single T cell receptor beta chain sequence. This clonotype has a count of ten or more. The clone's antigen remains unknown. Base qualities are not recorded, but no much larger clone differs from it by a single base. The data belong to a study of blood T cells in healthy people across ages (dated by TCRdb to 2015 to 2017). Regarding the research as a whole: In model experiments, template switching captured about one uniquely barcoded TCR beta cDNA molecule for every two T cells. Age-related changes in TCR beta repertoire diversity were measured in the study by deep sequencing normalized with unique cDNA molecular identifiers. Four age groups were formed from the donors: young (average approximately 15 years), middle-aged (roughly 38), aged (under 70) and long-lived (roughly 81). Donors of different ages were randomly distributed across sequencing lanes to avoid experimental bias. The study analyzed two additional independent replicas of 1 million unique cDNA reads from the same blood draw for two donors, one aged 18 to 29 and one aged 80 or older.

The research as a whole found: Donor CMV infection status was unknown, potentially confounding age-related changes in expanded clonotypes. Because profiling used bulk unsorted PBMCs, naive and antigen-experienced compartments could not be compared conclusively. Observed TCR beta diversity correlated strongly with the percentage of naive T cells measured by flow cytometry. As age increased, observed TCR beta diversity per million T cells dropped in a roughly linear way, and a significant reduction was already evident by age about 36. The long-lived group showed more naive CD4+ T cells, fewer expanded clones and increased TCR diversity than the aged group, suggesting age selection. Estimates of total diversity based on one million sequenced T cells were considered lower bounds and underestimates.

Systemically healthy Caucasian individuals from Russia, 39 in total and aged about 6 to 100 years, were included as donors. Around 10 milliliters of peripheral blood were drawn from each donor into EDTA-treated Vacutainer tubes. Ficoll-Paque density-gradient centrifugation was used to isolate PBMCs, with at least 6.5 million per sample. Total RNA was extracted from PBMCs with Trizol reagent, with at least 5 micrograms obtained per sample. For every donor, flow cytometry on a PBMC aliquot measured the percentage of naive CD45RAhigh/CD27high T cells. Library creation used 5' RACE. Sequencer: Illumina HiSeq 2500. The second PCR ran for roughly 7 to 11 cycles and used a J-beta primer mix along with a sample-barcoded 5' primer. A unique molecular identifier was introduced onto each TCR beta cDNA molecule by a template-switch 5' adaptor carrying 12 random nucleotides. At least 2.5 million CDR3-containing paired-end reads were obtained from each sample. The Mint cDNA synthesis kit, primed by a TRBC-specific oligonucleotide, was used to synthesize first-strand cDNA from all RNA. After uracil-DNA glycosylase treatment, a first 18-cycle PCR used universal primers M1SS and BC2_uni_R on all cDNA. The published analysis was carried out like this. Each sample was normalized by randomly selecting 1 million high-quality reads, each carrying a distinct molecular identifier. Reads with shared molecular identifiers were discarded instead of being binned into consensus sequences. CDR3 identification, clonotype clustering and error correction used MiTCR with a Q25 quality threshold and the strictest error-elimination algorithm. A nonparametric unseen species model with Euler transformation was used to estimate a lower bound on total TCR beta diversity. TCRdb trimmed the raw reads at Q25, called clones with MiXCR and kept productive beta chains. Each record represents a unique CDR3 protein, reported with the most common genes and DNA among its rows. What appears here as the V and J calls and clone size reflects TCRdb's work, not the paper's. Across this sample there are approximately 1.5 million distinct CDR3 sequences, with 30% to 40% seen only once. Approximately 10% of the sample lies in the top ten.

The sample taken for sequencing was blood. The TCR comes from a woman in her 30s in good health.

The CDR3 region: CASSRDGGKQETQYF. The DNA is TGCGCCAGCAGCCGGGACGGGGGAAAGCAAGAGACCCAGTACTTC. The chain couples TRBV5-1 to TRBJ2-5, with a tentative D gene TRBD2 over 6 matching bases. The CDR3 holds 15 amino acids from the cysteine to the phenylalanine. The CDR3 DNA has 45 bases and is translated from base 1. Cut back by 4 bases and 2 bases, the V and J ends lie 15 bases apart. From the germline V gene, CDR1 is SGHRS and CDR2 is YFSETQ.